One and the same sample provided the 23 T cell receptor beta chains below, sequenced in a study of early T cells in non-severe SARS-CoV-2 infection. TCRdb used MiXCR to reprocess the 5' RACE reads, holding one entry per CDR3 protein. The sample lists 77,000 or so distinct CDR3 sequences; about 14% were seen once. Sequenced here: whole blood, sampled at baseline. These receptors all stem from an adult who was a healthcare worker with PCR-confirmed SARS-CoV-2 infection or an uninfected control (not recorded which).

This clonotype showed up just a few times. The chain carries TRBV29-1 and TRBJ1-5; no clear D. CDR1 SQVTM and CDR2 ANQGSEA come from the germline V gene. V was clipped by 6 bases and J by 6 bases, with 12 bases between them. The CDR3 contains 12 residues. In nucleotides, the CDR3 is TGCAGCGTACAGAATGGCGGTCAGCCCCAGCATTTT. It yields the protein CSVQNGGQPQHF.

On this clonotype: At one boundary the junction diverges from the germline segment, which might be a read error. The chain joins TRBV6-5 to TRBJ2-5; TRBD1 is a possible D gene (6 bases). The V gene's germline CDR1 is MNHEY and CDR2 SVGAGI. This CDR3 is built from 15 residues. CDR3: CASSNVRGFRETQHF. Written as DNA, the CDR3 is TGTGCCAGCAGTAACGTAAGGGGGTTTCGAGAGACCCAGCACTTC.

J is TRBJ2-4 and V is TRBV12-3 or TRBV12-4; 8 nucleotides match TRBD2. Trimming at V came to 9 bases and at J to 1 base, leaving 5 bases not matched to a gene. The CDR3 sequence is 14 residues long. CDR3 amino acids: CASGPGGAKNIQYF. CDR3 nucleotides: TGTGCCAGTGGACCGGGAGGGGCCAAAAACATTCAGTACTTC.

This clonotype was observed a handful of times. The chain uses TRBV19 and TRBJ2-1, with 10 bases aligning to TRBD2. J gave up 7 bases and V 5 bases, and 5 bases lay outside the gene matches. This CDR3 contains 14 residues. Per the germline V gene, CDR1 is LNHDA and CDR2 is SQIVND (reference sequence). The CDR3 region is CASSFGLAANEQFF. The CDR3 coding sequence is TGTGCCAGTAGTTTCGGACTAGCGGCTAATGAGCAGTTCTTC.

The table lists this clonotype with a few counts. The chain couples TRBV7-9 to TRBJ2-7; D is undetermined. This CDR3 contains 11 residues. From germline, CDR1 is SEHNR and CDR2 FQNEAQ (reference sequence). V lost 1 base to trimming and J lost 5 bases, with 3 bases between them. The CDR3 here is CASSLGDEQYF. As DNA, the CDR3 is TGTGCCAGCAGCTTAGGAGACGAGCAGTACTTC.

This clonotype appeared a few times. The chain has TRBV13 and TRBJ2-1; D gene unclear. The CDR3 has 15 residues. Germline V lookup: CDR1 PRHDT, CDR2 FYEKMQ (reference sequence). The V end lost 6 bases, the J end lost 7 bases, and 19 bases lay between the germline ends. The CDR3 region has the DNA TGTGCCAGCAGACACAGTGACCCATCCGGTAATGAGCAGTTCTTC. Its protein product is CASRHSDPSGNEQFF.

This chain links TRBV18 with TRBJ2-3, with 8 bases matching TRBD1. V was clipped by 4 bases and J by 1 base; unmatched bases: 4. The CDR3 is 15 residues long. The germline CDR1 and CDR2 sequences are KGHSH and LQKENI. The CDR3: CASSLTGQGTDTQYF. In DNA, the CDR3 is TGTGCCAGCTCACTGACGGGACAGGGCACAGATACGCAGTATTTT.

The J gene is TRBJ2-7, the V gene TRBV29-1; D is undetermined. Trimming removed 3 bases from V and 2 bases from J, with 14 bases in between. The CDR3 totals 14 residues. CDR1 and CDR2 (germline): SQVTM, ANQGSEA. The CDR3, as DNA: TGCAGCGTTGAGGTGTCAGGAACCACCTACGAGCAGTACTTC. It encodes CSVEVSGTTYEQYF.

The chain couples TRBV3-1 to TRBJ2-7, with D perhaps TRBD2 (6 bases). The CDR3 runs 11 residues. Germline V gene lookup returns CDR1 LGHDT and CDR2 YNNKEL (reference sequence). Between the trimmed V and J ends, which lost 6 bases and 5 bases, there was a span of 8 bases. Here the CDR3 reads CASRGGHEQYF. The CDR3 DNA sequence: TGTGCCAGCAGAGGAGGGCACGAGCAGTACTTC.

The J gene is TRBJ2-1, the V gene TRBV5-5; 10 bases align to TRBD2. Germline-derived CDR1 and CDR2 are SGHKS and YYEKEE (reference sequence). The CDR3 consists of 16 residues. Trimming removed 4 bases from V and 8 bases from J; junction bases left unmatched: 12. The CDR3 loop reads CASSNHAALAGDEQFF. As DNA, the CDR3 is TGTGCCAGCAGCAACCACGCGGCGCTAGCGGGAGATGAGCAGTTCTTC.

This clonotype was recorded a few times. V usage is TRBV28 and J usage is TRBJ2-7; 12 positions agree with TRBD2. Germline CDR1 and CDR2: MDHEN and SYDVKM. V was clipped by 6 bases and J by 3 bases; unmatched bases: 9. This CDR3 is built from 16 residues. Here the CDR3 reads CASRPFGLAGIYEQYF. The CDR3 DNA sequence: TGTGCCAGCAGACCGTTCGGACTAGCGGGGATCTACGAGCAGTACTTC.

In its sample, this clonotype was seen a few times. This chain connects TRBV11-2 to TRBJ2-2; D gene uncertain. This CDR3 has 15 amino acids. Looked up from germline, CDR1 is SGHAT and CDR2 is FQNNGV. Trimming removed 5 bases from V and 4 bases from J, with 14 bases in between. CDR3 DNA: TGTGCCAGCAGCGCCGACCGCCTCGGCACCGGGGAGCTGTTTTTT. This encodes CASSADRLGTGELFF.

The chain combines TRBV28 with TRBJ2-7, with 12 nucleotides matching TRBD1. Per the germline V gene, CDR1 is MDHEN and CDR2 is SYDVKM. V shed 4 bases and J 3 bases; nucleotides not matched to a gene: 10. The CDR3 consists of 17 residues. The CDR3 region is CASSSGGGQGAYYEQYF. In nucleotides, the CDR3 is TGTGCCAGCAGTTCGGGAGGGGGACAGGGGGCTTACTACGAGCAGTACTTC.

This rearrangement joins TRBV4-1 to TRBJ2-1; 16 bases are a match to TRBD2. After removal of 3 bases from V and 6 bases from J, the junction contained 14 bases not matched to a gene. In germline, CDR1 is MGHRA, CDR2 YSYEKL. The CDR3 is 20 amino acids. CDR3 bases: TGCGCCAGCAGCCATGCCCCGGGACTAGCGGGAGGGATTCTATCCAATGAGCAGTTCTTC. It encodes CASSHAPGLAGGILSNEQFF.

This chain joins TRBV5-1 and TRBJ2-2, with D possibly matching TRBD2 (6 bases). CDR1 is SGHRS, CDR2 YFSETQ, per germline. The CDR3 runs 15 residues. V lost 7 bases to trimming and J lost 0 bases, with 13 bases between them. The CDR3 DNA reads TGCGCCAGCTTGGGCGGGACGGCGAACACCGGGGAGCTGTTTTTT. Residues: CASLGGTANTGELFF.

As DNA, the CDR3 is TGTGCCAGCAGTGAAGGGGTTAGCGGGAGAGGCGGGGAGCTGTTTTTT. Its translation is CASSEGVSGRGGELFF. This chain uses TRBV2 with TRBJ2-2, with TRBD2 identical over 9 bases. V was clipped by 1 base and J by 7 bases; unmatched bases: 7. The CDR3 has 16 amino acids. Per germline, CDR1 SNHLY and CDR2 FYNNEI.

The chain carries TRBV29-1 and TRBJ2-5, with D hard to call. Germline lookup yields CDR1 SQVTM and CDR2 ANQGSEA. CDR3 size: 13 residues. The V end was cut by 4 bases, the J end by 4 bases, with 13 bases between. The CDR3 coding sequence is TGCAGCGTTGTCCCCCAGGTGGGAGAGACCCAGTACTTC. It codes for CSVVPQVGETQYF.

The rearrangement joins TRBV25-1 to TRBJ2-5; the D is unclear. Germline CDR1 and CDR2: MGHDK and SYGVNS. V lost 4 bases to trimming and J lost 5 bases, with 8 bases between them. There are 12 residues in the CDR3. The CDR3 protein is CASSAIEETQYF. CDR3 nucleotide sequence: TGTGCCAGCAGTGCGATTGAGGAGACCCAGTACTTC.

The table lists this clonotype with many counts. The chain joins TRBV6-5 to TRBJ2-1, with D possibly matching TRBD2 (7 bases). The CDR3 is made up of 17 amino acids. The germline V and J ends were trimmed by 6 bases and 8 bases, with 26 bases remaining between them. Germline CDR1 and CDR2: MNHEY and SVGAGI. The CDR3 DNA reads TGTGCCAGCAGCCCAGGTGGGGGCGGGGGACTCCGGGATGAGCAGTTCTTC. Amino acids: CASSPGGGGGLRDEQFF.

This clonotype occurred many times. The J gene is TRBJ2-6, the V gene TRBV6-2 or TRBV6-3, with TRBD2 matching 13 bases. The CDR3 loop spans 18 amino acids. CDR1 MNHEY and CDR2 SVGEGT come from the germline V gene. V lost 7 bases to trimming and J lost 0 bases; unmatched junction nucleotides: 6. CDR3 loop: CASIGTSGARSGANVLTF. CDR3 DNA sequence: TGTGCCAGCATTGGGACTAGCGGGGCCCGCTCTGGGGCCAACGTCCTGACTTTC.

The sample holds a few counts of this clonotype. The V call is TRBV20-1, the J call TRBJ2-1, with 9 bases fitting TRBD2. Germline V gene sequence: CDR1 DFQATT, CDR2 SNEGSKA (reference sequence). The CDR3 runs 16 residues. V lost 0 bases, J lost 7 bases, and 10 bases stayed unmatched. CDR3 coding DNA: TGCAGTGCTAGAGACTACGTAGCGGGAGAGTGGAATGAGCAGTTCTTC. This translates into CSARDYVAGEWNEQFF.

With respect to this clonotype: One junction end disagrees with the germline gene, perhaps due to a read error. The CDR3 region is CVSSIDREGKQFF. The CDR3 DNA reads TGTGTCAGTAGTATAGATCGGGAGGGGAAGCAGTTCTTC. The V and J genes are TRBV19 and TRBJ2-1, with TRBD2 matching over 8 bases. CDR1 and CDR2 (germline): LNHDA, SQIVND (reference sequence). This CDR3 contains 13 residues.

This sequence joins TRBV29-1 and TRBJ1-2; no reliable D call. The CDR3 runs 11 residues. CDR1 and CDR2 (germline): SQVTM, ANQGSEA. Trimming stripped 6 bases from V and 4 bases from J, with 9 bases between. The DNA of the CDR3 is TGCAGCGTAAGGGTGGGCTATGGCTACACCTTC. As protein: CSVRVGYGYTF.